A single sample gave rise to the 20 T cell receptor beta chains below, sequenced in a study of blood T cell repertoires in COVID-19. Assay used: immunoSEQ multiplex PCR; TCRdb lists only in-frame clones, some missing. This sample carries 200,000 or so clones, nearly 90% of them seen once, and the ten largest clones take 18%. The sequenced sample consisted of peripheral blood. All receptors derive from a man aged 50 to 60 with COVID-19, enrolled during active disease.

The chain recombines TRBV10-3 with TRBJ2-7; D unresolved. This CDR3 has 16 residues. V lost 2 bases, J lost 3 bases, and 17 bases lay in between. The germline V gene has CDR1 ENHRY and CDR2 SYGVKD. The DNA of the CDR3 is TGTGCCATCAGTGAGCCCCAGGCCTACCCCTACTACGAGCAGTACTTC. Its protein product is CAISEPQAYPYYEQYF.

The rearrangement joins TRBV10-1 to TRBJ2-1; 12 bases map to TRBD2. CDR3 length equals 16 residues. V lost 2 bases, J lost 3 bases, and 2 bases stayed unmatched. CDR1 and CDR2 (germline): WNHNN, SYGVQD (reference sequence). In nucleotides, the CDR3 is TGCGCCAGCAGTGAGAAGGGACTAGCGGGCTACAATGAGCAGTTCTTC. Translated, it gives CASSEKGLAGYNEQFF.

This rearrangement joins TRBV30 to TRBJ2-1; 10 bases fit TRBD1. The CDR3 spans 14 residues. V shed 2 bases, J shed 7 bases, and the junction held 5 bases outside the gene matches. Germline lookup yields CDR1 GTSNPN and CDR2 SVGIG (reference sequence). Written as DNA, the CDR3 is TGTGCCTGGAGTCGGGACAGGGGTTTTAATGAGCAGTTCTTC. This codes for CAWSRDRGFNEQFF.

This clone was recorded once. The CDR3: CSGQGHETYNEQFF. CDR3 DNA: TGCAGCGGACAGGGACACGAGACCTACAATGAGCAGTTCTTC. The chain links TRBV29-1 to TRBJ2-1; 7 bases match TRBD1. Germline V gene sequence: CDR1 SQVTM, CDR2 ANQGSEA. The CDR3 spans 14 residues. V lost 7 bases to trimming and J lost 2 bases; unmatched junction nucleotides: 8.

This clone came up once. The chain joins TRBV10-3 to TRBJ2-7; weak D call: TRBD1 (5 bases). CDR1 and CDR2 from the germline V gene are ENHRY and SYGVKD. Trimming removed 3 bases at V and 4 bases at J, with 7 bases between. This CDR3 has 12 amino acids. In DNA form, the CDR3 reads TGTGCCATCAGTGATAAGGGGTACGAGCAGTACTTC. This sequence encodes CAISDKGYEQYF.

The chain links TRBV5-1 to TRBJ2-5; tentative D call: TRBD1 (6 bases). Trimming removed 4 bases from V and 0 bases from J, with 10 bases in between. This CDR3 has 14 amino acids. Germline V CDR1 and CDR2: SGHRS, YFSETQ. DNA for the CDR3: TGCGCCAGCAGCCCCGGACAGTACCAAGAGACCCAGTACTTC. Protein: CASSPGQYQETQYF.

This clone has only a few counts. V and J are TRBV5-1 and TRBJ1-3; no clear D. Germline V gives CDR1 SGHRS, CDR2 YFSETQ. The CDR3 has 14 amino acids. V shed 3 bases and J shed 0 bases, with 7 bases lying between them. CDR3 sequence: CASSSGTSGNTIYF. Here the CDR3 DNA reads TGCGCCAGCAGCTCAGGAACCTCTGGAAACACCATATATTTT.

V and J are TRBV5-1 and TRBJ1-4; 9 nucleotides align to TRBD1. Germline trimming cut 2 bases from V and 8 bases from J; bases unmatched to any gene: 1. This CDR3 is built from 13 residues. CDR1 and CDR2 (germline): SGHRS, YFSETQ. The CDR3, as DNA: TGCGCCAGCAGCTTTGGACAGGGGGAAAAACTGTTTTTT. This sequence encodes CASSFGQGEKLFF.

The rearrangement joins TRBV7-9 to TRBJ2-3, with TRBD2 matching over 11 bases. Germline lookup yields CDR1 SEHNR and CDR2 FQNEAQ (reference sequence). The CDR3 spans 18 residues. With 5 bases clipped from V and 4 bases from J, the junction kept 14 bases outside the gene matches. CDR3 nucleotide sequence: TGTGCCAGCAGCCCCACCCCCATTAGCGGGGGGGCTCCAGATACGCAGTATTTT. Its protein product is CASSPTPISGGAPDTQYF.

CDR3 bases: TGTGCCAGCAGCTTGCTAGGGGAAACTAATGAAAAACTGTTTTTT. Its translation is CASSLLGETNEKLFF. The rearrangement uses TRBV5-8 and TRBJ1-4, with TRBD1 as a possible D gene (5 bases). There are 15 residues in the CDR3. In germline, CDR1 is SGHTS, CDR2 YDEGEE. V lost 1 base, J lost 1 base, and 8 bases lay in between.

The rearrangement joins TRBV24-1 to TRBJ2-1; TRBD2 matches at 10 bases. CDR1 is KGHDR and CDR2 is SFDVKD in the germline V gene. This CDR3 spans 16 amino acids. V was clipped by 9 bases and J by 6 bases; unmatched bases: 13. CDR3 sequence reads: CATSAGGLAGANEQFF. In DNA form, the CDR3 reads TGTGCCACCTCTGCGGGAGGGCTAGCGGGAGCCAATGAGCAGTTCTTC.

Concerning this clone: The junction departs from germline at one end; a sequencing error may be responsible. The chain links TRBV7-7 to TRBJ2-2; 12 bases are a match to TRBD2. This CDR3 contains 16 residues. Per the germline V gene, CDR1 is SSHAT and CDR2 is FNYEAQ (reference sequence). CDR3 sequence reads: CASSPGLAGITGELFF. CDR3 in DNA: TGTGCTAGCAGCCCCGGACTAGCGGGAATCACCGGGGAGCTGTTTTTT. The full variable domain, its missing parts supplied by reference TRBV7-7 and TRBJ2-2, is GAGVSQSPRYKVTKRGQDVTLRCDPISSHATLYWYQQALGQGPEFLTYFNYEAQPDKSGLPSDRFSAERPEGSISTLTIQRTEQRDSAMYRCASSPGLAGITGELFFGEGSRLTVL.

CDR3 sequence: CAISEGYSLGVGEKLFF. The CDR3 bases are TGTGCCATCAGTGAGGGGTACAGTTTAGGGGTCGGGGAAAAACTGTTTTTT. This chain connects TRBV10-3 to TRBJ1-4; possible D gene TRBD1, 5 bases. CDR1 ENHRY and CDR2 SYGVKD come from the germline V gene. Trimming took 2 bases from V and 8 from J, leaving 21 bases between them. The CDR3 loop spans 17 amino acids.

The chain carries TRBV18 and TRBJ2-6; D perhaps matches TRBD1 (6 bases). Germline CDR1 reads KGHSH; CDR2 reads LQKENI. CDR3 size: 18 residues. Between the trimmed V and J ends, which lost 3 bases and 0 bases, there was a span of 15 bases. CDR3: CASSPRTASYSGANVLTF. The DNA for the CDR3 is TGTGCCAGCTCACCCCGGACAGCAAGTTACTCTGGGGCCAACGTCCTGACTTTC.

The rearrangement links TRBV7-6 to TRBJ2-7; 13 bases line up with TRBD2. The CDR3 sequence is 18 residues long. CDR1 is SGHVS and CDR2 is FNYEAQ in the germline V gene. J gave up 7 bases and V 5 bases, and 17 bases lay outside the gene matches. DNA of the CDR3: TGTGCCAGCAGCACCAACGCGAACCAAGGGACTAGCGGGACTGAGCAGTACTTC. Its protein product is CASSTNANQGTSGTEQYF.

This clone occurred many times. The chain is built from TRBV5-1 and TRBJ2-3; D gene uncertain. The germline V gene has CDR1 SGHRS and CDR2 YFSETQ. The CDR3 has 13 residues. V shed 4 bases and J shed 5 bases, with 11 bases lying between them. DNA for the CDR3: TGCGCCAGCAGCGAGCTACTCGAAGATACGCAGTATTTT. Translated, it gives CASSELLEDTQYF. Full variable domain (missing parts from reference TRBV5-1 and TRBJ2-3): KAGVTQTPRYLIKTRGQQVTLSCSPISGHRSVSWYQQTPGQGLQFLFEYFSETQRNKGNFPGRFSGRQFSNSRSEMNVSTLELGDSALYLCASSELLEDTQYFGPGTRLTVL.

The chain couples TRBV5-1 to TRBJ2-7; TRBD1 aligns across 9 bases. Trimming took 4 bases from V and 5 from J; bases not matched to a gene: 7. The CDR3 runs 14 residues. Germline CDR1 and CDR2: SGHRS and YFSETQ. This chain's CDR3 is CASSLRDRAHEQYF. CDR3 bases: TGCGCCAGCAGCCTCCGGGACAGGGCCCACGAGCAGTACTTC.

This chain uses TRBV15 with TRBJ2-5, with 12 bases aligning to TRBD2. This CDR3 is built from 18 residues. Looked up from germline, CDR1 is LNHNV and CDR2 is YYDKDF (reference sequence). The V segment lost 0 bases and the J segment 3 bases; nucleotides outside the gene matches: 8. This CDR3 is CATSRDPGLAGSEETQYF. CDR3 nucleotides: TGTGCCACCAGCAGAGACCCTGGACTAGCGGGGTCAGAAGAGACCCAGTACTTC.

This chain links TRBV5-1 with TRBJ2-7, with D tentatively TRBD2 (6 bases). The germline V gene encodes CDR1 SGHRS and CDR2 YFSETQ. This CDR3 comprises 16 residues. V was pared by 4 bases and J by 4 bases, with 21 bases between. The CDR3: CASSGSGTPLTYEQYF. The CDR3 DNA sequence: TGCGCCAGCAGCGGCTCCGGGACTCCTCTGACTTACGAGCAGTACTTC.

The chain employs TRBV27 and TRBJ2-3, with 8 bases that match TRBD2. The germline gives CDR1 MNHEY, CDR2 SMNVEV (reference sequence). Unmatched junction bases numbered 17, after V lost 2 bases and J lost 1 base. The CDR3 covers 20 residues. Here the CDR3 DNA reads TGTGCCAGCAGTTTACGATGGACGGGAGGGCCAGCTCGCGGCACAGATACGCAGTATTTT. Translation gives CASSLRWTGGPARGTDTQYF.